These T cell receptor beta chains were read from a single sample in a study of T-cell reconstitution after alpha-beta-depleted transplantation in children. Using its own MiXCR run on the PCR reads, TCRdb lists one record per CDR3 protein. The sample yields around 600,000 distinct CDR3 sequences, approximately 16% seen once. Source: PBMCs from the stem cell graft donor, taken from the stem cell graft. Receptor source: a human donor who donated a stem cell graft to a child with acute myeloid leukemia. Each CDR3 is given with its conserved first and last residue. A D gene is named only where the DNA matches it firmly.

TRBJ2-3	TRBD1	TRBV20-1	CSAREGTGPDTQYF
TRBJ2-1	-	TRBV20-1	CSAREQGIGEQFF
TRBJ2-5	-	TRBV5-1	CASSLTWRETQYF
TRBJ2-3	TRBD1	TRBV5-1	CASRNDRVVDTQYF
TRBJ2-4	-	TRBV5-1	CASSLAGVGNIQYF
TRBJ1-1	-	TRBV5-5	CASSFRGPGTEAFF
TRBJ1-4	-	TRBV4-2	CASSNVRDATNEKLFF
TRBJ2-1	-	TRBV15	CATSPTTGTSYNEQFF
TRBJ1-5	-	TRBV7-2	CASSTQSTGYQPQHF
TRBJ1-4	-	TRBV29-1	CSVRTAIREKLFF
TRBJ2-1	-	TRBV12-3/TRBV12-4	CASSLEGAGYNEQFF
TRBJ1-2	TRBD1	TRBV5-1	CASSLPGQGSGYTF
TRBJ2-4	-	TRBV24-1	CATSQTGVLPGGIQYF
TRBJ2-5	-	TRBV20-1	CSASGYGVRQETQYF
TRBJ2-2	-	TRBV20-1	CSAPGTPNTGELFF
TRBJ2-2	-	TRBV6-1	CASSDMGAGELFF
TRBJ2-5	TRBD2	TRBV4-2	CASSPSTSGGVETQYF
TRBJ2-5	-	TRBV4-1	CASSQARAQETQYF
TRBJ2-5	-	TRBV7-9	CASSLPQQETQYF
TRBJ2-5	-	TRBV12-3/TRBV12-4	CASRTGTTFQYF
TRBJ2-7	TRBD1	TRBV20-1	CSARDRGVNEQYF
TRBJ1-1	-	TRBV20-1	CSAAADRTPEAFF
TRBJ2-3	-	TRBV7-2	CASSLGQVYTDTQYF
TRBJ2-7	TRBD1	TRBV11-1	CASSLVGATGTGSYEQYF
TRBJ2-5	-	TRBV20-1	CSARSGARQETQYF
TRBJ1-3	TRBD1	TRBV4-2	CASSRRDRVENTIYF
TRBJ2-1	TRBD2	TRBV6-2/TRBV6-3	CASSYDGLAGGLNEQFF
TRBJ1-2	-	TRBV7-2	CASSLGSRGGNGYTF
TRBJ2-1	-	TRBV7-9	CASSRLRQFF
TRBJ2-3	TRBD2	TRBV7-2	CASSFSAGGGTDTQYF
TRBJ2-2	-	TRBV15	CATSRARQANTGELFF
TRBJ2-7	TRBD2	TRBV7-2	CASSLTGGRYEQYF
TRBJ2-5	-	TRBV20-1	CSASPTQETQYF
TRBJ1-1	-	TRBV12-3/TRBV12-4	CASTVSGTEAFF
TRBJ1-1	-	TRBV20-1	CSATGVRAEAFF
TRBJ2-3	-	TRBV6-4	CASSSRAGDTQYF
TRBJ1-5	-	TRBV20-1	CSAAQGGGNQPQHF
TRBJ1-1	-	TRBV29-1	CSVAPQLSTEAFF
TRBJ2-4	-	TRBV5-1	CASSQRERSNIQYF
TRBJ2-4	-	TRBV7-2	CASSLSSQKAKNIQYF
TRBJ2-1	-	TRBV10-2	CASRDERRYNEQFF
TRBJ1-3	-	TRBV6-5	CASSDWSTGDTIYF
TRBJ1-5	-	TRBV27	CASSRAGGVFNQPQHF
TRBJ1-4	TRBD1	TRBV27	CASRLQGDNEKLFF
TRBJ2-2	-	TRBV29-1	CSVEGARELFF
TRBJ2-7	TRBD2	TRBV11-2	CASRKTSGGPYEQYF
TRBJ1-2	-	TRBV20-1	CSAPTPGGPGTGYTF
TRBJ2-3	-	TRBV20-1	CSARDVPDTQYF
TRBJ2-2	-	TRBV24-1	CATSERRSNTGELFF
TRBJ2-1	TRBD2	TRBV7-8	CASSLGSSGGLNEQFF
TRBJ1-5	-	TRBV15	CATSRDLGYQPQHF
TRBJ2-1	TRBD2	TRBV20-1	CSASHRGEPSYNEQFF
TRBJ1-1	TRBD1	TRBV6-5	CASSYGAGGTEAFF